A selection of T cell receptor beta chains follows, all from one sample in a study of CD8 T cells in ankylosing spondylitis. TCRdb reanalysed the 5' RACE reads using MiXCR and keeps one entry per CDR3 protein. Here the sample spans roughly 200,000 distinct CDR3 sequences, more than 25% being singletons. Sequencing input: blood, either unsorted or a sorted T cell fraction (not recorded which). These TCRs come from a male donor with ankylosing spondylitis or in good health (not recorded which). Both conserved end residues are part of each CDR3. The order of the fields is J gene, clone size, V gene, D gene, CDR3 DNA, CDR3 protein. D genes are given only for firm matches. Rows give clone size only sometimes, using once, few, many, or a class for an expanded clone.

>TRBJ2-5|-|TRBV28|TRBD2
TGTGCCAGCAGTTTGGACCGGGGGGAGGAGACCCAGTACTTC
CASSLDRGEETQYF
>TRBJ1-3|-|TRBV20-1|TRBD1
TGCAGTGCTAAACGGACAGGGATGAAGATTGCTGGAAACACCATATATTTT
CSAKRTGMKIAGNTIYF
>TRBJ2-1|many|TRBV15|TRBD2
TGTGCCACCAGCAGAGATCTTTCTAGCGGGAGGGAGCAGTTCTTC
CATSRDLSSGREQFF
>TRBJ1-5|few|TRBV5-5|-
TGTGCCAGCAGCTTGGAGGGACACAATAGCAATCAGCCCCAGCATTTT
CASSLEGHNSNQPQHF
>TRBJ2-5|many|TRBV5-6|-
TGTGCCAGCAGCTTGAGGCAGGTTTGGACCCAGTACTTC
CASSLRQVWTQYF
>TRBJ2-7|few|TRBV15|TRBD2
TGTGCCACCAGCAGAAGAAGCGGGACCTCCTACGAGCAGTACTTC
CATSRRSGTSYEQYF
>TRBJ2-3|-|TRBV20-1|TRBD2
TGCAGTGCTTACATAGCGGGCTTCACAGATACGCAGTATTTT
CSAYIAGFTDTQYF
>TRBJ2-2|-|TRBV29-1|-
TGCAGCGTTGTTTCAGGGGCGAATACGAACACCGGGGAGCTGTTTTTT
CSVVSGANTNTGELFF
>TRBJ2-5|-|TRBV20-1|TRBD2
TGCAGTGCTAGTCTAGCGGGAGGTTCGCACCAAGAGACCCAGTACTTC
CSASLAGGSHQETQYF
>TRBJ2-5|many|TRBV5-1|-
TGCGCCAGCAGCGCGGGACATTCGGCCCCGAGCCAAGAGACCCAGTACTTC
CASSAGHSAPSQETQYF
>TRBJ2-3|many|TRBV4-2|TRBD2
TGTGCCAGCAGCACGGCGATAAAACTAGCGGGAGTACCAGATACGCAGTATTTT
CASSTAIKLAGVPDTQYF
>TRBJ2-2|many|TRBV7-8|TRBD2
TGTGCCAGCAGCACGAAAAGCGGGAAGATCGGGGAGCTGTTTTTT
CASSTKSGKIGELFF
>TRBJ2-7|few|TRBV12-3/TRBV12-4|-
TGTGCCAGCAGTTTGGTCAGCTACGAGCAGTACTTC
CASSLVSYEQYF
>TRBJ2-7|many|TRBV27|-
TGTGCCAGCAGTTTATCTATCGGGAGCCCCTACGAGCAGTACTTC
CASSLSIGSPYEQYF
>TRBJ2-1|-|TRBV11-2|-
TGTGCCAGCAGCTCCGAACCCCTACTATCGATCTACAATGAGCAGTTCTTC
CASSSEPLLSIYNEQFF
>TRBJ2-3|few|TRBV4-3|-
TGCGCCAGCAGCCAAGAAGGACAAGCAGATACGCAGTATTTT
CASSQEGQADTQYF
>TRBJ2-3|many|TRBV27|-
TGTGCCAGCAGTGTAAGGGCACCTACAGATACGCAGTATTTT
CASSVRAPTDTQYF
>TRBJ1-2|many|TRBV7-9|-
TGTGCCAGCAGCCTAAATGGGGGTAATGTTGGCTACACCTTC
CASSLNGGNVGYTF
>TRBJ2-3|many|TRBV29-1|TRBD1
TGCAGCGTTGGGACAGGGGGTTCCACAGATACGCAGTATTTT
CSVGTGGSTDTQYF
>TRBJ1-1|many|TRBV12-3/TRBV12-4|-
TGTGCCAGCAGTTTAGGTCTTTCCCTCTCCACTGAAGCTTTCTTT
CASSLGLSLSTEAFF
>TRBJ2-2|many|TRBV12-3/TRBV12-4|-
TGTGCCAGTCCGAGCGCCAGCTCAAGAGGGGTCGGGGAGCTGTTTTTT
CASPSASSRGVGELFF
>TRBJ2-1|-|TRBV5-6|-
TGTGCCAGCAGCTTGCAGGGTGGATACAATGAGCAGTTCTTC
CASSLQGGYNEQFF